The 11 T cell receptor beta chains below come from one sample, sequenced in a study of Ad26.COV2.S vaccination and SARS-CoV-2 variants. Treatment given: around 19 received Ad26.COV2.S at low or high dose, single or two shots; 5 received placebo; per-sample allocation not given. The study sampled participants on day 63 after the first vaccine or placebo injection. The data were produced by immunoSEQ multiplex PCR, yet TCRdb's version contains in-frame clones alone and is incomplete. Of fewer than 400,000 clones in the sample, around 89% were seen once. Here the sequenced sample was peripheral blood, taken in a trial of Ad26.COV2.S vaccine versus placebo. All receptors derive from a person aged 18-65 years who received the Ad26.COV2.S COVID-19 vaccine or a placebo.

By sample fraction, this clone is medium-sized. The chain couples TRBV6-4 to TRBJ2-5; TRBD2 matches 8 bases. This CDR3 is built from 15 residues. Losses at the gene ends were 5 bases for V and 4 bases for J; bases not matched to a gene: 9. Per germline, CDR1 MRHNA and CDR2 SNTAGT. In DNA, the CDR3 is TGTGCCAGCAGTAATACTAGCGGAGGGGGAGAGACCCAGTACTTC. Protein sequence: CASSNTSGGGETQYF.

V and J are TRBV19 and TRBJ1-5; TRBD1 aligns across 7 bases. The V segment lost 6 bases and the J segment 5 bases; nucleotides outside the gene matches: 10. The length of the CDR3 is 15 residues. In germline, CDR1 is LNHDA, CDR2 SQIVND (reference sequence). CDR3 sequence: CASSDDRDRYQPQHF. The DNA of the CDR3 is TGTGCCAGTAGCGATGACAGGGATCGGTATCAGCCCCAGCATTTT. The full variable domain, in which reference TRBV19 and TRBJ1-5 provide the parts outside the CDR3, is DGGITQSPKYLFRKEGQNVTLSCEQNLNHDAMYWYRQDPGQGLRLIYYSQIVNDFQKGDIAEGYSVSREKKESFPLTVTSAQKNPTAFYLCASSDDRDRYQPQHFGDGTRLSIL.

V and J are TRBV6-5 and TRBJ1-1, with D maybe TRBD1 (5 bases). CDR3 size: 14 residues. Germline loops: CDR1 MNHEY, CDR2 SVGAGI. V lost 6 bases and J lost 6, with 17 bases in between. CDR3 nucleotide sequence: TGTGCCAGCAGGGGGTGGCAGGGTATGTCTGAAGCTTTCTTT. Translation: CASRGWQGMSEAFF.

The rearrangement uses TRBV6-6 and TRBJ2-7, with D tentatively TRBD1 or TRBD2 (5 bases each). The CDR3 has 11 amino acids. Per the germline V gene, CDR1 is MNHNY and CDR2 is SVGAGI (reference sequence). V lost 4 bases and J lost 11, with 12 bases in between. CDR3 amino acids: CASSSPGRKYF. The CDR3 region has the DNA TGTGCCAGCAGTTCTCCGGGACGGAAGTACTTC.

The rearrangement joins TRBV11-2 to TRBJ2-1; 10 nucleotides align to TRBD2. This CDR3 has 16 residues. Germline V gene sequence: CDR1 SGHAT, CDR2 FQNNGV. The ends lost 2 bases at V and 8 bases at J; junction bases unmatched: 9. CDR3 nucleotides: TGTGCCAGCAGCTTACCGAGCGGGAGGGCCAGCCATGAGCAGTTCTTC. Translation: CASSLPSGRASHEQFF.

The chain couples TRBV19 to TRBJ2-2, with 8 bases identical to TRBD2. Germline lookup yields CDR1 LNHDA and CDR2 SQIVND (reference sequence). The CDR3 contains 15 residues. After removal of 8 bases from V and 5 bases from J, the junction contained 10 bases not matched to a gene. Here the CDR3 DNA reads TGTGCCAGTCTCCCCGCCGGGAGGGGTACCGGGGAGCTGTTTTTT. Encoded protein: CASLPAGRGTGELFF.

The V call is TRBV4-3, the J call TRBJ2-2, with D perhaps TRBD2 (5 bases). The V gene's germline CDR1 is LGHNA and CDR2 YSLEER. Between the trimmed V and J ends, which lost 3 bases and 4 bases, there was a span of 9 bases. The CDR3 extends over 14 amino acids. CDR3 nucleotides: TGCGCCAGCAGCCAGGCGGGCGTCACCGGGGAGCTGTTTTTT. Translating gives CASSQAGVTGELFF.

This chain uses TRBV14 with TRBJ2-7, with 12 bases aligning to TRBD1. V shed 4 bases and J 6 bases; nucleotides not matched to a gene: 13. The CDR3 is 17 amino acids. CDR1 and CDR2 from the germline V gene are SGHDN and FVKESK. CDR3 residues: CASSRGTRDRGRSEQYF. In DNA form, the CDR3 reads TGTGCCAGCAGCCGGGGAACCCGGGACAGGGGGCGATCCGAGCAGTACTTC.

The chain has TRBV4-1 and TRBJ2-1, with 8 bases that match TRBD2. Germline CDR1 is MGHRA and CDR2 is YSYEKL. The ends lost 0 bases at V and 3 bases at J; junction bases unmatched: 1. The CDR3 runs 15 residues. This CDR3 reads CASSQDSGDYNEQFF. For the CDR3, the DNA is TGCGCCAGCAGCCAAGATAGCGGGGACTACAATGAGCAGTTCTTC.

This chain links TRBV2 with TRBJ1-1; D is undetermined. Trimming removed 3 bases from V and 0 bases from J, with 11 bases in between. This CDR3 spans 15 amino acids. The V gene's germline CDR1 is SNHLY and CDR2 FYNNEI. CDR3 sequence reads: CASSDEPDLNTEAFF. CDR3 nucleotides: TGTGCCAGCAGTGATGAGCCCGACTTGAACACTGAAGCTTTCTTT.

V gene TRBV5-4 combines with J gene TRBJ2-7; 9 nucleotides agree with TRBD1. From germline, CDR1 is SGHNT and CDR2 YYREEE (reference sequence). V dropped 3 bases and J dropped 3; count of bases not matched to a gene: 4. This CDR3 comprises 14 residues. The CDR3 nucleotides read TGTGCCAGCAGCTCCCGGGACAGGGTCTACGAGCAGTACTTC. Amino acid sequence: CASSSRDRVYEQYF. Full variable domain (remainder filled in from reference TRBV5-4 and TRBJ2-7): ETGVTQSPTHLIKTRGQQVTLRCSSQSGHNTVSWYQQALGQGPQFIFQYYREEENGRGNFPPRFSGLQFPNYSSELNVNALELDDSALYLCASSSRDRVYEQYFGPGTRLTVT.